These 17 T cell receptor beta chains originate from one sample sequenced in a study of CD8+CD57+ T cells in acquired aplastic anemia. Patients sequenced had flow cytometry evidence of CD8+CD57+ cell expansion. CDR3 and TCR beta VDJ profiling relied on genomic DNA as the template. TCRdb analysed the reads with MiXCR anew, one entry per CDR3 protein. The sample has approximately 180,000 distinct CDR3 sequences, roughly 48% seen once. Material for sequencing was sorted CD4+, CD8+, or CD8+CD57+ T cells (not recorded which) from PBMCs. All receptors derive from a human donor with aplastic anemia.

Concerning this clonotype: This may come from a read error, since a much larger clone is one base off. The chain has TRBV10-2 and TRBJ1-6; 7 positions agree with TRBD1. The CDR3 has 15 amino acids. Germline lookup yields CDR1 WSHSY and CDR2 SAAADI. The CDR3 is CASSQFGRGNSSLHF. For the CDR3, the DNA is TGTGCCAGCAGCCAATTCGGCAGGGGGAATTCATCCCTCCACTTT.

The CDR3 here is CASSETGTGGNTIYF. CDR3 DNA sequence: TGTGCCAGCAGTGAAACGGGGACTGGCGGAAACACCATATATTTT. The V gene is TRBV2, the J gene TRBJ1-3; possibly TRBD1 for D (5 bases). With 2 bases removed from V and 4 bases from J, the gap between germline ends came to 12 bases. The CDR3 has 15 residues. Germline V CDR1 and CDR2: SNHLY, FYNNEI.

Many counts were recorded for this clonotype. The V and J genes are TRBV5-1 and TRBJ1-6; D remains ambiguous. V lost 2 bases and J 0 bases, leaving 15 bases between the germline ends. Germline CDR1 SGHRS, CDR2 YFSETQ. The CDR3 has 18 residues. The DNA of the CDR3 is TGCGCCAGCAGCTTTCGAGACCCAGCCAGCTCCTATAATTCACCCCTCCACTTT. Protein product: CASSFRDPASSYNSPLHF.

V usage is TRBV10-3 and J usage is TRBJ1-5, with D possibly being TRBD1 (5 bases). V was clipped by 10 bases and J by 4 bases, with 14 bases between them. Germline V lookup: CDR1 ENHRY, CDR2 SYGVKD. The CDR3 sequence is 13 residues long. The CDR3 DNA follows: TGTGCCAGCATTGGGGGGGAAAATCAGCCCCAGCATTTT. It yields the protein CASIGGENQPQHF.

This clonotype was detected only a few times. The gene calls are TRBV6-1 and TRBJ1-6; no clear D. CDR1 and CDR2 from the germline V gene are MNHNS and SASEGT. Trimming stripped 6 bases from V and 4 bases from J, with 16 bases between. This CDR3 comprises 16 residues. Here the CDR3 reads CASRRAIMDYNSPLHF. In DNA, the CDR3 is TGTGCCAGCAGGAGGGCAATAATGGATTATAATTCACCCCTCCACTTT.

This chain uses TRBV18 with TRBJ2-5; tentative D call: TRBD2 (6 bases). V gave up 2 bases and J gave up 0 bases, with 16 bases separating them. The V gene's germline CDR1 is KGHSH and CDR2 LQKENI. This CDR3 is 17 amino acids long. The CDR3 reads CASSPLVTGEYQETQYF. In DNA, the CDR3 is TGTGCCAGCTCACCATTGGTGACGGGGGAATACCAAGAGACCCAGTACTTC.

This rearrangement joins TRBV24-1 to TRBJ1-2; the D gene is possibly TRBD1 (5 bases). Germline loops: CDR1 KGHDR, CDR2 SFDVKD. The V end lost 5 bases, the J end lost 0 bases, and 12 bases lay between the germline ends. The CDR3 is 15 residues long. CDR3 DNA sequence: TGTGCCACCAGTGGACCTGAGACAGCTAACTATGGCTACACCTTC. Translating gives CATSGPETANYGYTF.

This clonotype has ten or more counts. The chain recombines TRBV9 with TRBJ2-1; possible D gene TRBD1, 6 bases. The CDR3 has 15 amino acids. In germline, CDR1 is SGDLS, CDR2 YYNGEE. The germline V and J ends were trimmed by 0 bases and 1 base, with 8 bases remaining between them. The CDR3, as DNA: TGTGCCAGCAGCGTAGCGGGACAATCCTACAATGAGCAGTTCTTC. Translated, it gives CASSVAGQSYNEQFF.

The V and J genes are TRBV2 and TRBJ2-1; no clear D. Germline loops: CDR1 SNHLY, CDR2 FYNNEI. This CDR3 has 13 residues. Trimming shortened V by 2 bases and J by 8 bases, and 10 bases separated the two germline ends. The CDR3 sequence is CASSERRWDEQFF. In DNA form, the CDR3 reads TGTGCCAGCAGTGAAAGGCGTTGGGATGAGCAGTTCTTC.

The DNA of the CDR3 is TGTGCCAGCTCACCCCCGGCAGGGGCGAACACTGAAGCTTTCTTT. It translates to CASSPPAGANTEAFF. The chain carries TRBV18 and TRBJ1-1, with a weak D call TRBD1 (6 bases). This CDR3 comprises 15 residues. CDR1 is KGHSH, CDR2 LQKENI, per germline. The V gene lost 3 bases and the J gene lost 1 base, with 12 bases spanning the gap.

This clonotype was counted at least ten times. The chain uses TRBV7-7 and TRBJ2-5; D is unresolved. Trimming took 4 bases from V and 3 from J, leaving 9 bases between them. Per germline, CDR1 SSHAT and CDR2 FNYEAQ (reference sequence). The CDR3 length is 13 residues. The CDR3 reads CASSSNTEETQYF. In nucleotides, the CDR3 is TGTGCCAGCAGCTCCAACACGGAAGAGACCCAGTACTTC.

This clonotype has a count of ten or more. The genes are TRBV6-5 and TRBJ1-1; TRBD1 aligns across 8 bases. The V gene's germline CDR1 is MNHEY and CDR2 SVGAGI. This CDR3 has 14 residues. V lost 5 bases and J lost 2; bases outside the gene matches: 4. CDR3 protein: CASSETGVNTEAFF. In DNA form, the CDR3 reads TGTGCCAGCAGTGAGACAGGGGTTAACACTGAAGCTTTCTTT.

The chain is built from TRBV7-9 and TRBJ1-2; D remains ambiguous. CDR1 and CDR2 (germline): SEHNR, FQNEAQ (reference sequence). Trimming left V 1 base short and J 5 bases short, with 8 bases between. The CDR3 runs to 13 residues. CDR3 coding DNA: TGTGCCAGCAGCTTAGGACCCTCTTATGGCTACACCTTC. This gives the protein CASSLGPSYGYTF.

V gene TRBV7-2 combines with J gene TRBJ2-7; D possibly corresponds to TRBD1 (6 bases). V gave up 2 bases and J gave up 7 bases, with 18 bases separating them. This CDR3 has 15 residues. Germline V CDR1 and CDR2: SGHTA, FQGNSA. DNA for the CDR3: TGTGCCAGCAGCTTAAACGGTAACAGGGAGTCGGAGCAGTACTTC. Its translation is CASSLNGNRESEQYF.

This clonotype was observed many times. The chain has TRBV24-1 and TRBJ2-5; D is unclear. The germline V gene encodes CDR1 KGHDR and CDR2 SFDVKD. This CDR3 is 17 amino acids long. Deletions cut 0 bases from V and 0 bases from J, with 13 bases between. The CDR3 loop reads CATSDLYHKGYQETQYF. The CDR3 nucleotides are TGTGCCACCAGTGATTTGTATCACAAAGGATACCAAGAGACCCAGTACTTC.

This clonotype was detected only a few times. The V call is TRBV6-2 or TRBV6-3, the J call TRBJ2-3; TRBD2 aligns across 11 bases. Germline loops: CDR1 MNHEY, CDR2 SVGEGT. The CDR3 length is 15 residues. The J segment lost 4 bases and the V segment lost 5 bases, leaving 5 bases of the junction unmatched. CDR3 nucleotides: TGTGCCAGCAGTCGGGTTAGCGGGGGGGCAGATACGCAGTATTTT. This codes for CASSRVSGGADTQYF.

There are many counts of this clonotype. This chain joins TRBV5-6 and TRBJ2-5; TRBD1 might be the D (6 bases). The CDR3 sequence is 14 residues long. The germline CDR1 and CDR2 sequences are SGHDT and YYEEEE. V lost 4 bases and J lost 5, with 15 bases in between. CDR3 bases: TGTGCCAGCAGCCAGACCAGGGGTTCCGAGACCCAGTACTTC. This translates into CASSQTRGSETQYF.